What follows are 21 T cell receptor beta chains derived from one specimen sequenced in a study of lymphopenia after photon versus proton radiotherapy. Sequencing was performed with immunoSEQ multiplex PCR; in TCRdb, only in-frame clones are kept and a portion is missing. The sample records 20,000 to 25,000 clones, 85% being singletons. The material was peripheral blood, obtained from a patient treated with photon-based radiotherapy. These receptors all stem from a man aged 55 to 70 with pancreatic cancer.

The J gene is TRBJ1-2, the V gene TRBV4-2; a possible D gene is TRBD1 (5 bases). Looked up from germline, CDR1 is LGHNA and CDR2 is YNFKEQ. Trimming shortened V by 6 bases and J by 5 bases, and 16 bases separated the two germline ends. CDR3 length: 14 amino acids. CDR3 in amino acids: CASRTGGIGYGYTF. The DNA of the CDR3 is TGTGCCAGCAGAACGGGGGGAATAGGTTATGGCTACACCTTC.

The chain links TRBV7-8 to TRBJ1-5; weak D call: TRBD1 (5 bases). V shed 3 bases and J shed 0 bases, with 9 bases lying between them. Germline CDR1 reads SGHVS; CDR2 reads FQNEAQ. The CDR3 has 15 residues. DNA for the CDR3: TGTGCCAGCAGCTTCTCAGGGTATAGCAATCAGCCCCAGCATTTT. Translating it yields CASSFSGYSNQPQHF. The full variable domain, rest sourced from reference TRBV7-8 and TRBJ1-5, is GAGVSQSPRYKVAKRGQDVALRCDPISGHVSLFWYQQALGQGPEFLTYFQNEAQLDKSGLPSDRFFAERPEGSVSTLKIQRTQQEDSAVYLCASSFSGYSNQPQHFGDGTRLSIL.

The chain recombines TRBV27 with TRBJ1-1; D possibly corresponds to TRBD1 (5 bases). Germline assignment: CDR1 MNHEY and CDR2 SMNVEV (reference sequence). V gave up 6 bases and J gave up 5 bases, with 13 bases separating them. This CDR3 comprises 13 residues. The CDR3 DNA reads TGTGCCAGCAGACCGCAGGGATGGACTGAAGCTTTCTTT. Protein sequence: CASRPQGWTEAFF.

There are a few counts of this clone. The chain employs TRBV6-5 and TRBJ1-2; D perhaps matches TRBD1 (6 bases). The CDR3 consists of 13 residues. Trimming pared 7 bases from V and 4 bases from J, leaving 13 bases between. Looked up from germline, CDR1 is MNHEY and CDR2 is SVGAGI. Written as DNA, the CDR3 is TGTGCCAGCACCCGAAAGGGGGGCTATGGCTACACCTTC. It is translated as CASTRKGGYGYTF.

This clone was counted between two and nine times. The chain employs TRBV30 and TRBJ1-6, with no clear D. In germline, CDR1 is GTSNPN, CDR2 SVGIG (reference sequence). Trimming took 7 bases from V and 14 from J, leaving 24 bases between them. The CDR3 extends over 14 amino acids. The DNA of the CDR3 is TGTGCCTCCCCCGTGGGGAGTTCCGCGGTAACCCTCCACTTT. Protein product: CASPVGSSAVTLHF.

The chain combines TRBV12-5 with TRBJ1-5, with D uncertain. Germline V gives CDR1 LGHNT, CDR2 FRNRAP. This CDR3 region has 11 residues. The germline V and J ends were trimmed by 6 bases and 9 bases, with 9 bases remaining between them. CDR3 bases: TGTGCTAGTGGGCGAGGTGGGCCCCAGCATTTT. This codes for CASGRGGPQHF.

For the CDR3, the DNA is TGTGCCAGCAGCTCGGCGACAGGAGCCAAAAACATTCAGTACTTC. Translating gives CASSSATGAKNIQYF. The gene calls are TRBV9 and TRBJ2-4; maybe TRBD1 (6 bases). CDR1 SGDLS and CDR2 YYNGEE come from the germline V gene. CDR3 size: 15 residues. Between the trimmed V and J ends, which lost 4 bases and 0 bases, there was a span of 11 bases.

The J gene is TRBJ1-2, the V gene TRBV5-1; 10 nucleotides match TRBD1. With 5 bases clipped from V and 8 bases from J, the junction kept 9 bases outside the gene matches. CDR1 is SGHRS, CDR2 YFSETQ, per germline. This CDR3 is built from 14 residues. CDR3 amino acids: CASRPDRGQRGYTF. The CDR3 DNA is TGCGCCAGCAGACCCGACAGGGGGCAAAGGGGCTACACCTTC.

This chain links TRBV5-6 with TRBJ2-1; 13 bases are shared with TRBD2. After removal of 3 bases from V and 2 bases from J, the junction contained 5 bases not matched to a gene. The CDR3 totals 17 residues. Germline values: CDR1 SGHDT, CDR2 YYEEEE. The CDR3 sequence is CASSSRLAGGPYNEQFF. Here the CDR3 DNA reads TGTGCCAGCAGCTCAAGACTAGCGGGGGGCCCCTACAATGAGCAGTTCTTC.

This clone was counted once. A read error may account for a junction end that differs from germline. The J gene is TRBJ1-1, the V gene TRBV19; D ambiguous. The CDR3 is 11 residues long. Germline assignment: CDR1 LNHDA and CDR2 SQIVND (reference sequence). DNA for the CDR3: TGTGCCAGTAGTATGAGTTCCGGGCCGAGCTTT. Translating it yields CASSMSSGPSF.

This sequence joins TRBV15 and TRBJ2-5; D is unclear. Per germline, CDR1 LNHNV and CDR2 YYDKDF (reference sequence). The CDR3 is 12 residues long. V gave up 0 bases and J gave up 5 bases, with 4 bases separating them. CDR3 sequence (DNA): TGTGCCACCAGCAGAGATACGGAGACCCAGTACTTC. This sequence encodes CATSRDTETQYF. Complete variable domain (other parts from reference TRBV15 and TRBJ2-5): DAMVIQNPRYQVTQFGKPVTLSCSQTLNHNVMYWYQQKSSQAPKLLFHYYDKDFNNEADTPDNFQSRRPNTSFCFLDIRSPGLGDTAMYLCATSRDTETQYFGPGTRLLVL.

This chain connects TRBV21-1 to TRBJ1-1. TRBV21-1 is a pseudogene. CDR3 length equals 14 residues. CDR3 DNA sequence: TGTGCCAGCAGCAAAGAAGTATTGAACACTGAAGCTTTCTTT. It yields the protein CASSKEVLNTEAFF.

J is TRBJ1-3 and V is TRBV15; maybe TRBD1 (5 bases). CDR3 length: 17 residues. V dropped 1 base and J dropped 0 bases, with 13 bases sitting between them. Germline values: CDR1 LNHNV, CDR2 YYDKDF (reference sequence). Here the CDR3 reads CATSRAGGSRSGNTIYF. The CDR3 region has the DNA TGTGCCACCAGCAGAGCCGGGGGGTCCCGCTCTGGAAACACCATATATTTT.

The chain is built from TRBV19 and TRBJ1-1, with 9 bases aligning to TRBD1. V lost 5 bases, J lost 3 bases, and 4 bases stayed unmatched. The germline V gene has CDR1 LNHDA and CDR2 SQIVND (reference sequence). The CDR3 covers 14 residues. The CDR3: CASSAGTGHTEAFF. CDR3 DNA: TGTGCCAGTAGTGCCGGGACAGGGCACACTGAAGCTTTCTTT.

The CDR3 is CASSLDRGYNEQFF. CDR3 sequence (DNA): TGTGCCAGCAGTTTAGACAGGGGGTACAATGAGCAGTTCTTC. The rearrangement joins TRBV27 to TRBJ2-1, with 9 bases identical to TRBD1. Per the germline V gene, CDR1 is MNHEY and CDR2 is SMNVEV (reference sequence). With V trimmed by 2 bases and J by 4 bases, 0 bases remained unmatched. This CDR3 has 14 amino acids.

This clone has a single count. The chain links TRBV30 to TRBJ2-5; TRBD2 agrees at 8 bases. The CDR3 loop spans 14 amino acids. V was pared by 2 bases and J by 1 base, with 3 bases of the junction left unmatched. Per germline, CDR1 GTSNPN and CDR2 SVGIG (reference sequence). The CDR3, as DNA: TGTGCCTGGAGTCGAACTAGCGGCCAAGAGACCCAGTACTTC. Its protein is CAWSRTSGQETQYF.

The rearrangement joins TRBV10-1 to TRBJ1-4, with TRBD1 matching 8 bases. Per germline, CDR1 WNHNN and CDR2 SYGVQD (reference sequence). With 3 bases clipped from V and 6 bases from J, the junction kept 12 bases outside the gene matches. The CDR3 sequence is 17 residues long. The CDR3 coding sequence is TGCGCCAGCAGTGAACCATACGGGACAGGTGATGATGAAAAACTGTTTTTT. Translating gives CASSEPYGTGDDEKLFF.

The J gene is TRBJ2-1, the V gene TRBV4-2; 10 bases line up with TRBD1. The CDR3 is 16 residues long. Germline trimming cut 1 base from V and 5 bases from J; bases unmatched to any gene: 5. The germline V gene encodes CDR1 LGHNA and CDR2 YNFKEQ. In DNA form, the CDR3 reads TGTGCCAGCAGCCAAGTGGGGACAGGGGTCAACAATGAGCAGTTCTTC. Translation: CASSQVGTGVNNEQFF.

The chain's CDR3 is CASSPDRVYSPLHF. As DNA, the CDR3 is TGTGCCAGCAGCCCGGACAGGGTTTATTCACCCCTCCACTTT. The gene calls are TRBV27 and TRBJ1-6, with 8 bases that match TRBD1. The V gene's germline CDR1 is MNHEY and CDR2 SMNVEV (reference sequence). V shed 6 bases, J shed 8 bases, and the junction held 6 bases outside the gene matches. The CDR3 spans 14 residues.

The chain joins TRBV14 to TRBJ2-2; TRBD2 matches 13 bases. J lost 1 base, V lost 4 bases, and 3 bases had no gene match. CDR1 and CDR2 (germline): SGHDN, FVKESK. The CDR3 runs to 17 residues. CDR3 DNA sequence: TGTGCCAGCAGCCCCTGGACTAGCGGGGGGAACACCGGGGAGCTGTTTTTT. Amino acid sequence: CASSPWTSGGNTGELFF.

The chain is built from TRBV9 and TRBJ2-1, with TRBD2 as a possible D gene (6 bases). Germline V CDR1 and CDR2: SGDLS, YYNGEE. Trimming took 0 bases from V and 5 from J, leaving 21 bases between them. The CDR3 is made up of 18 amino acids. The CDR3 coding sequence is TGTGCCAGCAGCGTAGAGCCCTTCAGCACGGGAGCGAACAATGAGCAGTTCTTC. Translation: CASSVEPFSTGANNEQFF.